What follows is one T cell receptor (beta chain) and its context. This record belongs to a study of blood T cell repertoires in COVID-19. Profiling relied on immunoSEQ multiplex PCR, and the TCRdb table lists in-frame clones only, not all of them. The table has roughly 280,000 clones, 85% to 90% seen once; the top ten hold less than 4%. Between the trimmed V and J ends, which lost 0 bases and 6 bases, there was a span of 10 bases. This CDR3 is built from 14 residues. The germline CDR1 and CDR2 sequences are SGHRS and YFSETQ. This receptor was identified in a man aged 18 to 30 with active or convalescent COVID-19. This sequence joins TRBV5-1 and TRBJ2-1, with a possible D match to TRBD1 (6 bases). The sample comprised peripheral blood. As DNA, the CDR3 is TGCGCCAGCAGCTTGGGACAGGACTTCAATGAGCAGTTCTTC. Its protein product is CASSLGQDFNEQFF.